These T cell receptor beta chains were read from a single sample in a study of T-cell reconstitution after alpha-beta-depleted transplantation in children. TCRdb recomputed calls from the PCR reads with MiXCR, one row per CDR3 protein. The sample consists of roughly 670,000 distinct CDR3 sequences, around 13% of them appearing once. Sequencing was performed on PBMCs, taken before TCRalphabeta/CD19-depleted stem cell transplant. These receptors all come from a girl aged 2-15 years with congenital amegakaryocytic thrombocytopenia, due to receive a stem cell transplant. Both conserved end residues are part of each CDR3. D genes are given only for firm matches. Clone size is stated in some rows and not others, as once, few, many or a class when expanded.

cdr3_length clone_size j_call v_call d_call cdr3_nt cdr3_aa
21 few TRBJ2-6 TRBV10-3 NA TGTGCCATCAGGCCCCCAAACTTAGCCCGGGGGCAGAGCTCTGGGGCCAACGTCCTGACTTTC CAIRPPNLARGQSSGANVLTF
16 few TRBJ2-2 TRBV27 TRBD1 TGTGCCAGCAGTTGGAGGGGACAGGCGGGCACCGGGGAGCTGTTTTTT CASSWRGQAGTGELFF
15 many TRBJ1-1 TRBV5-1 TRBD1 TGCGCCAGCAGCTTATACAGGGGGCGCGGGCCTGAAGCTTTCTTT CASSLYRGRGPEAFF
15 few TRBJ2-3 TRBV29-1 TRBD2 TGCAGCGTTTCCAGCCCAGCGGGGCCCACAGATACGCAGTATTTT CSVSSPAGPTDTQYF
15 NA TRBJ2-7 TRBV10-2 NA TGCGCCAGCAGTGATGTGACGGAGAGCTCCTACGAGCAGTACTTC CASSDVTESSYEQYF
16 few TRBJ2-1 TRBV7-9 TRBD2 TGTGCCAGCAGCTTCCCAACTAGCGGGATTATCAATGAGCAGTTCTTC CASSFPTSGIINEQFF
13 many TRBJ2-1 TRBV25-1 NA TGTGCCAGCAGTGAAGAAGCGTACTATGAGCAGTTCTTC CASSEEAYYEQFF
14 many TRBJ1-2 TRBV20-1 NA TGCAGTGCTGGCAAGGACGGGACCATAGGTGGCTACACCTTC CSAGKDGTIGGYTF
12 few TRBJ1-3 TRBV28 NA TGTGCCAGCAGTTTAATAGGAAACACCATATATTTT CASSLIGNTIYF
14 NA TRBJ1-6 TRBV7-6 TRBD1 TGTGCCAGCGGTGGGGACAGGGGTAATTCACCCCTCCACTTT CASGGDRGNSPLHF
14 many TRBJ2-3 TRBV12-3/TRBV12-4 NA TGTGCCAGCACCCAGGGGGGTCCCACAGATACGCAGTATTTT CASTQGGPTDTQYF
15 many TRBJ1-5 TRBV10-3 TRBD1 TGTGCCATCAGTGATCTTGGACAGGGGAAACAGCCCCAGCATTTT CAISDLGQGKQPQHF
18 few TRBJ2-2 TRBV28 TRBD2 TGTGCCAGCAGCCCAATCCCAGCGGGAGGGCTATTCAGCGGGGAGCTGTTTTTT CASSPIPAGGLFSGELFF
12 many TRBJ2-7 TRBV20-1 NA TGCAGTGCCCCAGACGATACCTACGAGCAGTACTTC CSAPDDTYEQYF
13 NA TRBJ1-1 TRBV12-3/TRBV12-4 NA TGTGCCAGCAGTTTGGGGGCTTACACTGAAGCTTTCTTT CASSLGAYTEAFF
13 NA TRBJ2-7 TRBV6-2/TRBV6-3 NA TGTGCCAGCAGTGGGGACACCTACTACGAGCAGTACTTC CASSGDTYYEQYF
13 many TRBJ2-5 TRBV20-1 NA TGCAGTGCTAATCAAAGGGGGTCGGAGACCCAGTACTTC CSANQRGSETQYF
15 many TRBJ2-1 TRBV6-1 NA TGTGCCAGCAGATTTTGGACAGCAGGGGCAGGTGAGCAGTTCTTC CASRFWTAGAGEQFF
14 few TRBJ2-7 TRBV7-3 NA TGTGCCAGCAGCTCCGCGGGAACCGACTACGAGCAGTACTTC CASSSAGTDYEQYF
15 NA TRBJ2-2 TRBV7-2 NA TGTGCCAGCAGCTCCCCGACTAGGGGGACCGGGGAGCTGTTTTTT CASSSPTRGTGELFF
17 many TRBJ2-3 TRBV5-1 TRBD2 TGCGCCAGCAGCGGAAATTCCGGGACTACTCACCCAGATACGCAGTATTTT CASSGNSGTTHPDTQYF
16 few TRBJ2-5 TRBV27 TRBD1 TGTGCCAGCAATCTTAGAGGACAGGGGGCTTCAGAGACCCAGTACTTC CASNLRGQGASETQYF
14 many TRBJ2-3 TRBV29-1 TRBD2 TGCAGCATCTTAGCGGGAGGGGGCACAGATACGCAGTATTTT CSILAGGGTDTQYF
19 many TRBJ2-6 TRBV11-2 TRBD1 TGTGCCAGCAGCCTAAGGGTAGTGACAGGGCCCTCTGGGGCCAACGTCCTGACTTTC CASSLRVVTGPSGANVLTF
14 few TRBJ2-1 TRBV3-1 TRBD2 TGTGCCAGCACCTTAGGGACTACCTCGCGAGAGCAGTTCTTC CASTLGTTSREQFF
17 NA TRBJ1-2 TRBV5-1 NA TGCGCCAGCAGCTTGGAACCCGGTCGGACAGCTAACTATGGCTACACCTTC CASSLEPGRTANYGYTF
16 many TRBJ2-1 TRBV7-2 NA TGTGCCAGCAGCTTAGGGGGACTGATCTCCTACAATGAGCAGTTCTTC CASSLGGLISYNEQFF
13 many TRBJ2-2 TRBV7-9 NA TGTGCCAGCAGCTTATCGCCCACCGGGGAGCTGTTTTTT CASSLSPTGELFF
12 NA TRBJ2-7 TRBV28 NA TGTGCCAGCAGTTCAACCGGACATCGAGAGTACTTC CASSSTGHREYF
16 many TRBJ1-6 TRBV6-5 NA TGTGCCAGCAGTTACTCGGTCGGAGGAGGTAATTCACCCCTCCACTTT CASSYSVGGGNSPLHF
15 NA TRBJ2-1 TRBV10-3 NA TGTGCCATCAGTGACGGAGGCGGGCCTAACAATGAGCAGTTCTTC CAISDGGGPNNEQFF
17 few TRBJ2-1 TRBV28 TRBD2 TGTGCCAGCAGGGGACTAGCGGGAATAAGCTCCTACAATGAGCAGTTCTTC CASRGLAGISSYNEQFF
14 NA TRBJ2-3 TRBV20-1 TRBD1 TGCAGTGCTAGTGGGGACAGGGTAACAGATACGCAGTATTTT CSASGDRVTDTQYF
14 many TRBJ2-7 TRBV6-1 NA TGTGCCAGCAGTGGCGCGGGGTCCTCCTACGAGCAGTACTTC CASSGAGSSYEQYF
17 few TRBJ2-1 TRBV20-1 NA TGCAGTGCTAGGAGCCGCCAAGGCTCCAGCTCCTACAATGAGCAGTTCTTC CSARSRQGSSSYNEQFF
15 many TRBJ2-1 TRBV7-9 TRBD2 TGTGCCAGCAGCTCCTTCGGGAGGCGCCACAATGAGCAGTTCTTC CASSSFGRRHNEQFF
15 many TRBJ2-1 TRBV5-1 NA TGCGCCAGCAGCTTGGCTCCCGCAAAATACAATGAGCAGTTCTTC CASSLAPAKYNEQFF
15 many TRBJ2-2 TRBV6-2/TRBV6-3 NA TGTGCCAGCAGTTACGACAGCCCGAACACCGGGGAGCTGTTTTTT CASSYDSPNTGELFF
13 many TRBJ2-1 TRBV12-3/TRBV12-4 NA TGTGCCAGCAGTTTACCGGGGGGCTATGAGCAGTTCTTC CASSLPGGYEQFF
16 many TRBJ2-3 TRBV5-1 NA TGCGCCAGCAGCTCGGACCTATTAGGATTCACAGATACGCAGTATTTT CASSSDLLGFTDTQYF
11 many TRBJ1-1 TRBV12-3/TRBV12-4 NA TGTGCCAGCAGTTTACGCACTGAAGCTTTCTTT CASSLRTEAFF
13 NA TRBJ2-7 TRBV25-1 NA TGTGCCAGCAGTATGGCCTTTCCCTACGAGCAGTACTTC CASSMAFPYEQYF
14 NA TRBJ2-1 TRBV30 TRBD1 TGTGCCAGGAGTGTCTCCGGGACAGGGGTTGAGCAGTTCTTC CARSVSGTGVEQFF
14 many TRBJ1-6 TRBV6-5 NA TGTGCCAGCAGTTTGGGAGAGTGGAATTCACCCCTCCACTTT CASSLGEWNSPLHF
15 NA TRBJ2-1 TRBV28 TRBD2 TGTGCCAGCAGGCAAAGGGACTATCCCTACAATGAGCAGTTCTTC CASRQRDYPYNEQFF
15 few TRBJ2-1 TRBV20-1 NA TGCAGTGCTAGAGAAGCAATAGCAGGCTACAATGAGCAGTTCTTC CSAREAIAGYNEQFF
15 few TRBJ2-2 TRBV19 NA TGTGCCAGTAGTTCCCCACGGGCGAACACCGGGGAGCTGTTTTTT CASSSPRANTGELFF